Detailed here is one T cell receptor (beta chain). This entry comes from a study of response to subunit inactivated influenza vaccine. The germline V gene encodes CDR1 SGHDN and CDR2 FVKESK. V gave up 4 bases and J gave up 13 bases; unmatched junction bases: 9. This CDR3 spans 12 amino acids. TCRdb recomputed calls from the RT-PCR reads with MiXCR, one row per CDR3 protein. The sample has roughly 570,000 distinct CDR3 sequences, 10% to 15% seen once. The sample in question was PBMCs from blood, obtained roughly 47 days after vaccination. This clonotype was sampled from a man aged 50 or older who received an inactivated influenza vaccine. The rearrangement joins TRBV14 to TRBJ1-2; 7 nucleotides align to TRBD1. CDR3 sequence: CASSLTDRARTF. The CDR3, as DNA: TGTGCCAGCAGCCTGACTGACAGGGCGCGCACCTTC.